The 26 T cell receptor beta chains below were found in one sample sequenced in a study of blood T cell repertoires in COVID-19. Produced via immunoSEQ multiplex PCR; TCRdb's table is partial and in-frame only. The table includes fewer than 250,000 clones, around 89% detected once. Sequencing input: peripheral blood. These receptors were taken from a human donor in a cohort sampled during active COVID-19.

J is TRBJ1-1 and V is TRBV28, with 9 bases fitting TRBD1. Germline assignment: CDR1 MDHEN and CDR2 SYDVKM. V lost 5 bases to trimming and J lost 3 bases; unmatched junction nucleotides: 4. This CDR3 spans 14 amino acids. The CDR3 coding sequence is TGTGCCAGCAGTCCGTGGGACAGGGACACTGAAGCTTTCTTT. Its protein is CASSPWDRDTEAFF.

The chain has TRBV3-1 (or the pseudogene TRBV3-2) and TRBJ2-7; 8 bases fit TRBD1. Germline V gives CDR1 LGHDT, CDR2 YNNKEL (reference sequence). After removal of 1 base from V and 2 bases from J, the junction contained 7 bases not matched to a gene. The CDR3 is made up of 16 amino acids. CDR3 nucleotide sequence: TGTGCCAGCAGCCAAGCCATGACAGGGGTCCCCTACGAGCAGTACTTC. Residues: CASSQAMTGVPYEQYF.

This rearrangement joins TRBV10-1 to TRBJ2-7, with a weak D call TRBD2 (5 bases). The CDR3 loop spans 15 amino acids. V dropped 0 bases and J dropped 0 bases, with 9 bases sitting between them. The germline V gene encodes CDR1 WNHNN and CDR2 SYGVQD (reference sequence). This CDR3 reads CASSESGASSYEQYF. The CDR3 nucleotides are TGCGCCAGCAGTGAGTCGGGAGCGAGCTCCTACGAGCAGTACTTC.

This rearrangement joins TRBV7-6 to TRBJ2-3; TRBD1 matches at 10 bases. Germline trimming cut 1 base from V and 3 bases from J; bases unmatched to any gene: 4. CDR3 length: 16 amino acids. Germline lookup yields CDR1 SGHVS and CDR2 FNYEAQ. In DNA form, the CDR3 reads TGTGCCAGCAGCTTAGGACAGGGGGCGCCTACAGATACGCAGTATTTT. It encodes CASSLGQGAPTDTQYF.

V is TRBV6-2 or TRBV6-3 and J is TRBJ1-1; a possible D gene is TRBD1 (6 bases). Trimming shortened V by 3 bases and J by 0 bases, and 14 bases separated the two germline ends. The CDR3 sequence is 16 residues long. Germline V lookup: CDR1 MNHEY, CDR2 SVGEGT. The CDR3 loop reads CASSYTKGQLNTEAFF. For the CDR3, the DNA is TGTGCCAGCAGTTATACGAAGGGACAACTGAACACTGAAGCTTTCTTT.

The rearrangement joins TRBV6-4 to TRBJ1-5, with D perhaps matching TRBD1 (6 bases). V lost 1 base to trimming and J lost 0 bases, with 16 bases between them. The CDR3 sequence is 18 residues long. From germline, CDR1 is MRHNA and CDR2 SNTAGT. In DNA form, the CDR3 reads TGTGCCAGCAGTGACTTGGGACACCTCCTATATAGCAATCAGCCCCAGCATTTT. It specifies CASSDLGHLLYSNQPQHF.

The gene calls are TRBV11-2 and TRBJ2-5; 10 bases line up with TRBD1. Looked up from germline, CDR1 is SGHAT and CDR2 is FQNNGV. The CDR3 spans 14 residues. Trimming took 3 bases from V and 5 from J; bases not matched to a gene: 3. CDR3 sequence: CASSLGQGRETQYF. The CDR3 region has the DNA TGTGCCAGCAGCTTGGGACAGGGGAGGGAGACCCAGTACTTC.

This chain links TRBV19 with TRBJ2-7, with D tentatively TRBD1 (5 bases). CDR1 LNHDA and CDR2 SQIVND come from the germline V gene (reference sequence). There are 13 residues in the CDR3. V was shortened by 0 bases and J by 2 bases, with 5 bases between the two germline ends. The CDR3 sequence: CASSIDRAYEQYF. The CDR3 region has the DNA TGTGCCAGTAGTATAGACAGGGCCTACGAGCAGTACTTC.

The gene calls are TRBV28 and TRBJ2-5; D is unresolved. CDR3 length: 14 amino acids. V lost 3 bases to trimming and J lost 5 bases, with 13 bases between them. Germline V CDR1 and CDR2: MDHEN, SYDVKM. The CDR3 sequence is CASSLGPSLETQYF. The CDR3, as DNA: TGTGCCAGCAGTTTGGGCCCTTCGTTGGAGACCCAGTACTTC.

The J gene is TRBJ2-7, the V gene TRBV6-1; no firm D call. Germline CDR1 and CDR2: MNHNS and SASEGT. CDR3 size: 13 residues. Between the trimmed V and J ends, which lost 2 bases and 1 base, there was a span of 6 bases. The CDR3 protein is CASSEQISYEQYF. CDR3 DNA sequence: TGTGCCAGCAGTGAACAGATTTCCTACGAGCAGTACTTC.

The J gene is TRBJ1-1, the V gene TRBV12-5; 10 nucleotides align to TRBD1. V lost 0 bases to trimming and J lost 10 bases; unmatched junction nucleotides: 8. CDR1 is LGHNT and CDR2 is FRNRAP in the germline V gene. The CDR3 covers 15 residues. This CDR3 is CASGLVRTGGRGAFF. The CDR3 DNA sequence: TGTGCTAGTGGTTTGGTTCGGACAGGGGGGAGGGGAGCTTTCTTT.

The chain carries TRBV9 and TRBJ2-1; TRBD2 agrees at 10 bases. V was clipped by 0 bases and J by 8 bases; unmatched bases: 8. Germline V gene lookup returns CDR1 SGDLS and CDR2 YYNGEE. CDR3 length: 16 residues. In DNA form, the CDR3 reads TGTGCCAGCAGCGTAGCTAGCGGGAGCCCGGTGTATGAGCAGTTCTTC. Translated: CASSVASGSPVYEQFF.

The chain is built from TRBV19 and TRBJ2-3, with 7 bases identical to TRBD2. CDR3 length: 16 residues. Germline CDR1 reads LNHDA; CDR2 reads SQIVND (reference sequence). V lost 5 bases, J lost 2 bases, and 10 bases stayed unmatched. The CDR3 region is CASSAWEGPHTDTQYF. The CDR3 coding sequence is TGTGCCAGTAGTGCCTGGGAGGGGCCCCACACAGATACGCAGTATTTT.

V is TRBV21-1 and J is TRBJ2-2; the table's D call of TRBD1 was not tested on the DNA. TRBV21-1 is a pseudogene. This CDR3 has 15 amino acids. CDR3 in DNA: TGTGCCAGCCCCGGACAGGAAGATGGCACCGGGGAGCTGTTTTTT. It specifies CASPGQEDGTGELFF.

The count of this clone is one. This chain joins TRBV2 and TRBJ1-5; D is unresolved. The germline gives CDR1 SNHLY, CDR2 FYNNEI. The CDR3 length is 14 residues. V gave up 6 bases and J gave up 0 bases, with 9 bases separating them. The DNA of the CDR3 is TGTGCCAGCAGCGAACAGTTTAGCAATCAGCCCCAGCATTTT. Translating it yields CASSEQFSNQPQHF. Together with reference TRBV2 and TRBJ1-5, the CDR3 gives the full variable domain: EPEVTQTPSHQVTQMGQEVILRCVPISNHLYFYWYRQILGQKVEFLVSFYNNEISEKSEIFDDQFSVERPDGSNFTLKIRSTKLEDSAMYFCASSEQFSNQPQHFGDGTRLSIL.

This chain links TRBV6-2 or TRBV6-3 with TRBJ1-2; 8 bases are a match to TRBD1. CDR3 size: 15 residues. Losses at the gene ends were 2 bases for V and 6 bases for J; bases not matched to a gene: 8. Per germline, CDR1 MNHEY and CDR2 SVGEGT. The CDR3, as DNA: TGTGCCAGCAGTTACGCTTCGACAGGGGCTAATGGCTACACCTTC. This gives the protein CASSYASTGANGYTF.

The genes are TRBV2 and TRBJ2-1; D may be TRBD1 (7 bases). The CDR3 spans 14 residues. Germline CDR1 is SNHLY and CDR2 is FYNNEI. The V gene lost 8 bases and the J gene lost 7 bases, with 18 bases spanning the gap. The CDR3 loop is CASSRQGGKNEQFF. For the CDR3, the DNA is TGTGCCAGCTCGCGACAGGGAGGTAAAAATGAGCAGTTCTTC.

V and J are TRBV19 and TRBJ1-1; a weak D match, TRBD1 (6 bases). Germline V gene data show CDR1 as LNHDA and CDR2 as SQIVND (reference sequence). V lost 8 bases, J lost 2 bases, and 18 bases lay in between. CDR3 size: 15 residues. The CDR3 spells CASRGVPGANTEAFF. CDR3 nucleotide sequence: TGTGCCAGTCGAGGGGTGCCAGGGGCAAACACTGAAGCTTTCTTT.

V usage is TRBV24-1 and J usage is TRBJ2-3; 12 nucleotides match TRBD2. The CDR3 consists of 18 residues. V shed 1 base and J 5 bases; nucleotides not matched to a gene: 9. Looked up from germline, CDR1 is KGHDR and CDR2 is SFDVKD. Here the CDR3 reads CATSDLSLAGGRKDTQYF. The DNA of the CDR3 is TGTGCCACCAGTGATTTAAGTCTAGCGGGGGGGCGGAAAGATACGCAGTATTTT.

The chain joins TRBV12-5 to TRBJ1-6; a weak D match, TRBD1 (5 bases). This CDR3 is built from 16 residues. CDR1 and CDR2 from the germline V gene are LGHNT and FRNRAP. Trimming left V 1 base short and J 2 bases short, with 9 bases between. This chain's CDR3 is CASGLAAGPYNSPLHF. The CDR3 region has the DNA TGTGCTAGTGGTTTGGCTGCAGGGCCCTATAATTCACCCCTCCACTTT.

V is TRBV10-3 and J is TRBJ2-2; D call uncertain. The CDR3 sequence is 15 residues long. V gave up 5 bases and J gave up 0 bases, with 10 bases separating them. Per the germline V gene, CDR1 is ENHRY and CDR2 is SYGVKD. CDR3: CAISKAEANTGELFF. The DNA of the CDR3 is TGTGCCATCAGTAAGGCGGAAGCGAACACCGGGGAGCTGTTTTTT.

CDR3 DNA sequence: TGCGCCAGCAGTGTGAGCAGGGCCACTGAAGCTTTCTTT. It encodes CASSVSRATEAFF. The chain recombines TRBV10-1 with TRBJ1-1, with D perhaps TRBD1 (5 bases). Germline-derived CDR1 and CDR2 are WNHNN and SYGVQD (reference sequence). This CDR3 is 13 amino acids long. The V and J ends lost 4 bases and 4 bases respectively, with 10 bases between them.

V and J are TRBV19 and TRBJ1-5, with 8 bases matching TRBD1. The CDR3 length is 16 residues. J gave up 7 bases and V 7 bases, and 15 bases lay outside the gene matches. Germline loops: CDR1 LNHDA, CDR2 SQIVND (reference sequence). CDR3 protein: CASKKKSVTGAQPQHF. The CDR3 DNA reads TGTGCCAGTAAAAAAAAGTCCGTGACAGGGGCCCAGCCCCAGCATTTT.

CDR3 DNA sequence: TGTGCCAGCAGTCCCACAGGGGGGAACTATGGCTACACCTTC. This gives the protein CASSPTGGNYGYTF. J is TRBJ1-2 and V is TRBV27; 8 positions agree with TRBD1. The CDR3 has 14 residues. Per the germline V gene, CDR1 is MNHEY and CDR2 is SMNVEV (reference sequence). V was clipped by 5 bases and J by 2 bases; unmatched bases: 4.

CDR3 loop: CSGQREYGEQFF. The CDR3 DNA is TGCAGCGGCCAGCGGGAGTACGGTGAGCAGTTCTTC. The chain employs TRBV29-1 and TRBJ2-1; 8 bases are a match to TRBD2. CDR1 is SQVTM and CDR2 is ANQGSEA in the germline V gene. V trimming: 7 bases; J trimming: 9 bases; junction bases outside the gene matches: 8. The CDR3 is 12 amino acids.

This clone was counted once. The CDR3 here is CASSIGGTQGQYF. The DNA of the CDR3 is TGTGCCAGTAGTATAGGCGGGACTCAGGGGCAGTACTTC. The V call is TRBV19, the J call TRBJ2-7; TRBD2 is a possible D gene (6 bases). Germline loops: CDR1 LNHDA, CDR2 SQIVND (reference sequence). The CDR3 extends over 13 amino acids. With 1 base removed from V and 9 bases from J, the gap between germline ends came to 13 bases.